This TCR beta chain was identified in a study of cytomegalovirus exposure and HLA in healthy donors (dated by TCRdb to the late 2010s). For the wider study: According to an earlier analysis of a few hundred of the donors, some 170 million T cells yielded 117 million unique TCR beta sequences and roughly 280 Gb of sequence data. An early release covering just under 650 HLA-typed donors comprised about 290 gigabases of sequencing data and 85 million or so unique TCR sequences. Of the 398 genotyped donors, 65% to 90% were placed in the genetic ancestry cluster associated with self-reported Caucasian donors. The study aimed to test whether signatures of past pathogen exposure could be identified by cataloging public T cell receptors. The study used immunosequencing to profile the T cell repertoires of 666 subjects and linked those repertoires to cytomegalovirus serostatus. A separate validation cohort of roughly 110 different subjects was used in addition to the approximately 670-subject first cohort. To predict cytomegalovirus infection status, the study brought together high-throughput TCR immunosequencing, statistical association of individual TCRs with disease status, and machine learning. To study patterns of TCR occurrence, a later analysis re-analyzed previously published TCR beta repertoires from 550 to 800 donors and added high-resolution HLA genotyping. Rather than using new phenotypic data, the later analysis identified candidate immune exposures from TCR beta sequences and from how often those sequences occurred across donors. In an earlier analysis of 587 of the donors, high-throughput TCR beta sequencing was used to judge whether each TCR beta V gene segment behaved as functional or pseudogenic. Donor age, sex, ethnicity and CMV serostatus were collected together with the repertoire data. In a later genetic analysis, genome-wide SNP genotypes for about three fifths of the 666 donors were used, and that subset was treated as a discovery cohort. Every discovery cohort repertoire had been produced on one sequencing platform. Class I and class II HLA loci were covered by the typing at four-digit resolution. The number of donors typed differed by locus, with about 629-630 for A, B, C, DRB1 and DQB1, about 500 for DQA1, over 600 for DPA1, and about 450 for DPB1. Several DR-DQ haplotypes were handled as single units for association and clustering because linkage in the cohort was strong. Among about 370 genotyped donors of the cohort, an average of roughly 230,000 unique TCR beta nucleotide sequences was sequenced per donor, of which about 19% were non-productive.

This clone appeared a few times. There is no known antigen for this receptor. The record has no base qualities; no much larger clone is one base away. Library prep was done by the immunoSEQ multiplex PCR assay. For the multiplex PCR, a mixture combining 60 forward primers for TCR Vbeta segments and 13 reverse primers for TCR Jbeta segments was used. Amplification of the CDR3 region of rearranged TCR beta genes was performed with a multiplex PCR assay on genomic DNA. Amplified TCR beta libraries were sequenced as 87-base-pair reads on the Illumina HiSeq System. The authors' pipeline ran thus. In a later analysis, roughly 80 million unique TCR beta chains were counted across the 500 to 850 repertoires, and approximately 11 million of these chains were shared by at least two donors. Raw reads were error-corrected and collapsed into unique sequences by a nearest-neighbor algorithm in which closely related sequences were merged to remove PCR and sequencing errors. Alignment of CDR3 sequences to IMGT reference sequences was used to assign V, D and J gene segments. For a sequence to be retained, a match of at least six nucleotides to both a V gene segment and a J gene segment was required. Rearrangements were classified as productive when the CDR3 lacked stop codons and remained in frame with V and J, and all other rearrangements were classified as non-productive. Following IMGT convention, CDR3 was defined as the stretch from the second conserved V-encoded cysteine up to the conserved J-encoded phenylalanine. In an earlier analysis of around 600 of the donors, sequences lacking an unambiguous match to a single V gene segment were excluded. In an earlier analysis of a few hundred of the donors, a V segment was called functional when productive rearrangements were above 56.7%, and segregating when the standard deviation between donors exceeded 5%. A statistical classification framework was built for diagnosing cytomegalovirus status from the catalog of TCR beta chain sequences. In a later analysis, V and J genes were assigned by comparing TCR nucleotide sequences against IMGT/GENE-DB human TR gene sequences. In a later analysis, CDR3 sequences and most-parsimonious VDJ recombination scenarios were assigned using the TCRdist pipeline. In a later analysis, each TCR beta chain was defined by its CDR3 amino acid sequence together with its V-gene family, and reads without a unique V-gene family were excluded. A later analysis removed roughly 590 highly shared, low-generation-probability nucleotide sequences to deal with suspected cross-contamination and a sequencing artifact. In a later analysis, a clonal expansion index was calculated for each public chain from normalized within-repertoire ranks of inferred template counts. In a later analysis, generation probabilities were computed with a VDJ recombination model fitted to out-of-frame rearrangements, and the resulting probabilities were checked against IGoR. In a later analysis, hypergeometric tests were used to score TCR-TCR, TCR-HLA and TCR-CMV co-occurrence, with a repertoire-size bias correction applied to TCR pairs. To estimate false discovery rates, a later analysis permuted the HLA or CMV assignments 20 times. In a later analysis, co-occurring TCRs were grouped using DBSCAN, and TCRdist sequence similarity was added for clustering within HLA-allele-positive subsets. Repertoires with fewer than 30,000 or more than 120,000 public chains, plus five repertoires with anomalous nucleotide sharing, were excluded from co-occurrence clustering. Imported from immuneACCESS, the table was reduced by TCRdb to in-frame sequences with V and J called. These copies leave out some clones; in studies compared against another copy, an unresolved V gene accounts for under half, and the cause of the remainder is not known. V and J calls and clone size are copied from that table; D and trimming were computed from the DNA. In this sample the table shows roughly 200,000 clones, about 12% of which occur a single time. Over 6.5% of the sample goes to the ten largest clones.

Measured from the cysteine to the phenylalanine, the CDR3 is 15 residues long. The entry retains the CDR3 DNA only, 45 bases that are in frame from base 1. Trimming removed 5 bases from V and 5 bases from J, leaving 16 bases between the germline ends. From the germline V gene, CDR1 is MDHEN and CDR2 is SYDVKM. The cohort consisted of 600 to 750 healthy bone marrow donors. All cohort members were sampled while nominally healthy, although unrecorded immune exposures were likely present. The donor was CMV seropositive and belonged to the group of more than 250 seropositive cohort members. Every donor gave a peripheral blood sample, and the peripheral blood mononuclear cells from that sample were used for TCR beta sequencing. The Qiagen DNeasy Blood Extraction Kit was used to extract genomic DNA from the blood cell samples. Overall results and qualifications from the work: The study gave a list of about 150 TCR beta chains associated with cytomegalovirus. Three of the identified cytomegalovirus-associated TCR beta chains were confirmed in vitro to be specific for cytomegalovirus antigens. The sequencing pipeline was judged likely to have produced a cluster of highly shared sequence variants as a technical artifact. In a later analysis, 16,951 TCR beta sequences were associated with specific HLA alleles at a false discovery rate of 0.05. Because some donors lacked HLA typing at each locus, the association tests relied only on the typed subset. In a later analysis, HLA-associated TCR beta chains were found to be more clonally expanded and to have lower generation probabilities than equally common non-associated chains. Some IMGT-functional V segments, including TRBV6-2 and TRBV6-3, could not be distinguished by the 87-base-pair reads and were therefore excluded. According to a later genetic analysis, donors in an Asian-associated ancestry cluster had fewer N-insertions in productive TCRs than the roughly 670-donor mean. According to a later analysis, parvovirus B19, influenza, CMV and Epstein-Barr virus appeared linked to several top co-occurrence clusters. An association between a missense DCLRE1C variant and V-gene and J-gene trimming of TCR beta chains was found in a later genetic analysis and replicated in an independent cohort. In a later analysis, the rate of TCR association differed among HLA loci, with DRB1 alleles having the most associated TCRs and HLA-C alleles having the fewest. Most CMV-associated TCR beta chains appeared to be HLA-restricted in a later analysis, and the HLA associations seemed to be driven largely by CMV exposure. Sequencing depth was assumed to be roughly uniform across donors in the presence/absence analyses, though that assumption may not hold. Linkage disequilibrium might explain the correlated functional status among segregating V segments, but an unknown experimental factor could not be ruled out. The authors suggested that the approach could potentially be extended to other disease states and immunological phenotypes. In both the original and validation cohorts, the classifier was reported to diagnose cytomegalovirus status with high specificity and sensitivity. Across donors, most TCR sequences were observed very rarely, whereas some public TCRs were present in many individuals. Fewer than 20 rarely observed V segments, including chromosome 9 orphons, were excluded from the earlier analysis of several hundred of the donors because counts were too low. An earlier analysis of approximately 600 of the donors showed that most TCR beta V segments appeared in productive rearrangements either about 87% or about 30% of the time, which broadly matched IMGT annotations. A further reported finding was that TCR beta sequences accurately predicted the HLA-A and HLA-B alleles for most subjects in the first cohort. The only immune exposure information available for the cohort was CMV serostatus. When HLA alleles, especially DR and DQ, strongly co-occurred, TCR associations were difficult to assign to individual alleles. This cohort had only TCR beta chains sequenced, and the lack of alpha or paired-chain data limited which features could be detected.

Source material: PBMCs. The receptor was derived from a man between 50 and 59 years old in good health and CMV-seropositive. The chain is made from TRBV28 and TRBJ1-5, with TRBD1 as a weak D call on 6 bases. The base sequence is TGTGCCAGCAGTGACACTACAGGGCTGGATCAGCCCCAGCATTTT. It encodes CASSDTTGLDQPQHF.